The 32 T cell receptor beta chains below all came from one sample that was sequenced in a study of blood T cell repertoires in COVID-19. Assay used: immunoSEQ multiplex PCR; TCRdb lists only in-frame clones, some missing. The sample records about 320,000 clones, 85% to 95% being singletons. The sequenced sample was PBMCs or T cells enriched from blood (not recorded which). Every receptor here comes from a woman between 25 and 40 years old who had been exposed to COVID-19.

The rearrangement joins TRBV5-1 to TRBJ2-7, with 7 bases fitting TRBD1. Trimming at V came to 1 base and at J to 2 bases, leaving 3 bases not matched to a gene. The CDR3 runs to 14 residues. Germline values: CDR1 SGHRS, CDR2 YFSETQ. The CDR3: CASSLFRGPYEQYF. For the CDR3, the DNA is TGCGCCAGCAGCTTGTTTAGGGGGCCCTACGAGCAGTACTTC.

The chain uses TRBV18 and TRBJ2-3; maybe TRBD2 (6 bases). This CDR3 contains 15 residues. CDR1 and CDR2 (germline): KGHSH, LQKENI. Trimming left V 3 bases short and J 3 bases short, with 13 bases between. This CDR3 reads CASSPGPGRTDTQYF. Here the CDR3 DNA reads TGTGCCAGCTCACCGGGGCCAGGGAGGACAGATACGCAGTATTTT.

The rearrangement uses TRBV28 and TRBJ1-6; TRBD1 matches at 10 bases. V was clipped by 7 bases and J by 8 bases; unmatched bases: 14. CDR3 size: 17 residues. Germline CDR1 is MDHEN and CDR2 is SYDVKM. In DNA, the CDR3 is TGTGCCAGCACCTCGGGACAGGGGCTCCTAAGGGATTCACCCCTCCACTTT. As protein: CASTSGQGLLRDSPLHF.

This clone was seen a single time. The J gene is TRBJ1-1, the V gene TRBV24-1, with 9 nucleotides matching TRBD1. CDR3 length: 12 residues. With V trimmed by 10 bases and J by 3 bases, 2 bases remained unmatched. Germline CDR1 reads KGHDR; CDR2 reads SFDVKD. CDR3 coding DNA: TGTGCCACTACAGGGGGCTACACTGAAGCTTTCTTT. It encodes CATTGGYTEAFF.

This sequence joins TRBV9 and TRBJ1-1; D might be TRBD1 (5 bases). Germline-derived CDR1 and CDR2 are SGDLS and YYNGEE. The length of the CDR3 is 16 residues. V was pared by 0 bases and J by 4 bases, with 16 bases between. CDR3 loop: CASSVVPGGSGTEAFF. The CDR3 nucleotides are TGTGCCAGCAGCGTAGTCCCTGGGGGGTCGGGCACTGAAGCTTTCTTT.

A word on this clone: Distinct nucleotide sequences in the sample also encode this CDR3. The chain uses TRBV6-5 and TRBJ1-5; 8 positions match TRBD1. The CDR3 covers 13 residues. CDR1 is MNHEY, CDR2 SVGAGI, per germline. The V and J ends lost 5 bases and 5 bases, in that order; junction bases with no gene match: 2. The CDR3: CASSPQGDQPQHF. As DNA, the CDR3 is TGTGCCAGCAGTCCACAGGGGGATCAGCCCCAGCATTTT.

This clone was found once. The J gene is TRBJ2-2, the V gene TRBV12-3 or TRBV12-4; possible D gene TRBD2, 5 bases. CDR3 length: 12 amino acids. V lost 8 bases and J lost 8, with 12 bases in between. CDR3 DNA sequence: TGTGCCAGCCACTCGGGGTGGGGGGAGCTGTTTTTT. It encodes CASHSGWGELFF.

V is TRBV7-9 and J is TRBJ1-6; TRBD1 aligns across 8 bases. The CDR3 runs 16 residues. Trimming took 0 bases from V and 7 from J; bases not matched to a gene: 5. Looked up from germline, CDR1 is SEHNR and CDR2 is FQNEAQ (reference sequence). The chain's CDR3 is CASSLARQGANSPLHF. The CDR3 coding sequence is TGTGCCAGCAGCTTAGCGCGCCAGGGGGCGAATTCACCCCTCCACTTT. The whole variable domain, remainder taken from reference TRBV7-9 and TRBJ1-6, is DTGVSQNPRHKITKRGQNVTFRCDPISEHNRLYWYRQTLGQGPEFLTYFQNEAQLEKSRLLSDRFSAERPKGSFSTLEIQRTEQGDSAMYLCASSLARQGANSPLHFGNGTRLTVT.

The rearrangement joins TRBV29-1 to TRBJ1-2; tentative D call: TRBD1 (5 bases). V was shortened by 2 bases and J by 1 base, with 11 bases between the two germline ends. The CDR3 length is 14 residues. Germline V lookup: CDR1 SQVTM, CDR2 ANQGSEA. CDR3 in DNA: TGCAGCGTTGAAACGGGGGGGTATAACTATGGCTACACCTTC. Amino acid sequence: CSVETGGYNYGYTF.

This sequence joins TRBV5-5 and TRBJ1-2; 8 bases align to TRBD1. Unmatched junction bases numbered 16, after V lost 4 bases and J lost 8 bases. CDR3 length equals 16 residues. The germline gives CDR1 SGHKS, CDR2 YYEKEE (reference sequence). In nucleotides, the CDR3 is TGTGCCAGCAGCGCCTACCCACAGGGGGGTGGAGGCGGCTACACCTTC. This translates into CASSAYPQGGGGGYTF.

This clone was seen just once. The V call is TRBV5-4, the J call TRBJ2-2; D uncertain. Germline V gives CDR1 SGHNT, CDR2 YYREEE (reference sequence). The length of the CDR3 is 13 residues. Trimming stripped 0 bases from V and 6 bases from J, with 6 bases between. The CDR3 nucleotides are TGTGCCAGCAGCTTGGCAGAATCCGGGGAGCTGTTTTTT. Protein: CASSLAESGELFF.

The CDR3 coding sequence is TGTGCCTGGAGTCGGGAATATAGCAATCAGCCCCAGCATTTT. Its protein is CAWSREYSNQPQHF. The chain is built from TRBV30 and TRBJ1-5; no reliable D call. The CDR3 runs 14 residues. Germline V CDR1 and CDR2: GTSNPN, SVGIG (reference sequence). V was clipped by 2 bases and J by 0 bases, with 8 bases between them.

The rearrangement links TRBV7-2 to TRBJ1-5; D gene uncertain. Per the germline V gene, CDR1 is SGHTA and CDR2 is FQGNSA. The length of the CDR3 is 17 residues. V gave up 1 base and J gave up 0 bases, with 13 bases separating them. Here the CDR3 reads CASSLVGGPSSNQPQHF. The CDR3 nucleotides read TGTGCCAGCAGCTTAGTGGGAGGGCCGAGTAGCAATCAGCCCCAGCATTTT.

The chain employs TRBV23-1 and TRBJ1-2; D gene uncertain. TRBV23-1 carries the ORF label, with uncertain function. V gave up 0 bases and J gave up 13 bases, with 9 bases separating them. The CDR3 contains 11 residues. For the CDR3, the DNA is TGCGCCAGCAGTCAATCGCTGGCAGTCACCTTC. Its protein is CASSQSLAVTF.

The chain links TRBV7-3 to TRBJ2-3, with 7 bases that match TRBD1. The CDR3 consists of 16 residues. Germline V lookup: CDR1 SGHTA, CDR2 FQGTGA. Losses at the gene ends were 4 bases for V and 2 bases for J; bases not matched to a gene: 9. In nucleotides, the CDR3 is TGTGCCAGCAGCTCCTCACTCGAGGGGGCCACAGATACGCAGTATTTT. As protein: CASSSSLEGATDTQYF. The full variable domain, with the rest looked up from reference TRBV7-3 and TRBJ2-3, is GAGVSQTPSNKVTEKGKYVELRCDPISGHTALYWYRQSLGQGPEFLIYFQGTGAADDSGLPNDRFFAVRPEGSVSTLKIQRTERGDSAVYLCASSSSLEGATDTQYFGPGTRLTVL.

In DNA form, the CDR3 reads TGTGCCAGCAGCTTAGTCGGGGGACCGAATCAGCCCCAGCATTTT. Translation gives CASSLVGGPNQPQHF. The chain employs TRBV7-2 and TRBJ1-5; tentative D call: TRBD1 (5 bases). V lost 1 base and J lost 4, with 11 bases in between. Germline-derived CDR1 and CDR2 are SGHTA and FQGNSA. This CDR3 is built from 15 residues.

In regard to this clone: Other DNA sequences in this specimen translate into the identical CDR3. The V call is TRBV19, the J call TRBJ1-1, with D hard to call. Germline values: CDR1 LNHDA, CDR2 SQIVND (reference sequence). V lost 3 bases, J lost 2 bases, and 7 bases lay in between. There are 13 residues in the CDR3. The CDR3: CASSMGKNTEAFF. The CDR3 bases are TGTGCCAGTAGTATGGGCAAAAACACTGAAGCTTTCTTT.

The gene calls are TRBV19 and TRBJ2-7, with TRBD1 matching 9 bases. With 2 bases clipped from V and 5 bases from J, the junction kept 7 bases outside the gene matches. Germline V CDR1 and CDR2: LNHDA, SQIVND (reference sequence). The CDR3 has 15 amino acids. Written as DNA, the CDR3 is TGTGCCAGTAGTATACTCGGACAGGGGTCCCACGAGCAGTACTTC. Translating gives CASSILGQGSHEQYF.

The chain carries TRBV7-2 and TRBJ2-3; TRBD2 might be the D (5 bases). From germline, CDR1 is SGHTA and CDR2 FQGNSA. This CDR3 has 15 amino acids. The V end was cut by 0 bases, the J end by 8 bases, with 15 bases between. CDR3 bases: TGTGCCAGCAGCTTAGCTCTTAGGCCCAGCGGTACGCAGTATTTT. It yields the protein CASSLALRPSGTQYF.

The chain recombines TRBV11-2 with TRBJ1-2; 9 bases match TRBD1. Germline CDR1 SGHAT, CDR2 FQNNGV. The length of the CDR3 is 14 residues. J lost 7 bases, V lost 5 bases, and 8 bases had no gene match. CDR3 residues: CASSRDRETVGYTF. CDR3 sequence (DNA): TGTGCCAGCAGCCGGGACAGGGAGACGGTTGGCTACACCTTC.

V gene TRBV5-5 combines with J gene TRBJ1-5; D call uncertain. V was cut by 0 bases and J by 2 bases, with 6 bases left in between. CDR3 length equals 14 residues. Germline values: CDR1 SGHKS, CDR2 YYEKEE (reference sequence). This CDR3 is CASSLEQRNQPQHF. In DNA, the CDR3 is TGTGCCAGCAGCTTGGAACAGCGCAATCAGCCCCAGCATTTT.

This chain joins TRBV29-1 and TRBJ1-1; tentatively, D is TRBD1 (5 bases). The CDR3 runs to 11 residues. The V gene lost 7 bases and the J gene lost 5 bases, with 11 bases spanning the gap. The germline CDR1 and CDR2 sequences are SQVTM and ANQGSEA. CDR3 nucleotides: TGCAGCGCTACAGGACCAACTGAAGCTTTCTTT. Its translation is CSATGPTEAFF.

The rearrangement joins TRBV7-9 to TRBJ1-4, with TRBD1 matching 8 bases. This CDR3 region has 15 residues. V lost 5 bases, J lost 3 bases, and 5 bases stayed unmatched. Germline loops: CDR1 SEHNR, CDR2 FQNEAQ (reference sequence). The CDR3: CASSQQGVSNEKLFF. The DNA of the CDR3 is TGTGCCAGCAGCCAACAGGGGGTCTCTAATGAAAAACTGTTTTTT.

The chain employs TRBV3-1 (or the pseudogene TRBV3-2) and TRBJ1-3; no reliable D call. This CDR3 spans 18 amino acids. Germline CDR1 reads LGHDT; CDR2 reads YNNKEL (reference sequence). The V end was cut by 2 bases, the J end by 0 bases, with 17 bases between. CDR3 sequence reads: CASSQSLTPSGSGNTIYF. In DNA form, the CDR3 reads TGTGCCAGCAGCCAATCCCTGACTCCCTCTGGCTCTGGAAACACCATATATTTT.

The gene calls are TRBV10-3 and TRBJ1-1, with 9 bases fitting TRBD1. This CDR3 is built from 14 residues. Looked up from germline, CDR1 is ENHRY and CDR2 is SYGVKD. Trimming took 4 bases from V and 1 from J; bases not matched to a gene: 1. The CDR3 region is CAISVDRGNTEAFF. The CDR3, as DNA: TGTGCCATCAGTGTGGACAGGGGGAACACTGAAGCTTTCTTT.

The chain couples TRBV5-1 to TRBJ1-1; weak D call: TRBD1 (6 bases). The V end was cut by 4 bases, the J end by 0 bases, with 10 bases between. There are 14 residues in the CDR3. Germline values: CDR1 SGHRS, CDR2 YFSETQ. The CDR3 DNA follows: TGCGCCAGCAGCCGACAGGAGATGAACACTGAAGCTTTCTTT. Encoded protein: CASSRQEMNTEAFF.

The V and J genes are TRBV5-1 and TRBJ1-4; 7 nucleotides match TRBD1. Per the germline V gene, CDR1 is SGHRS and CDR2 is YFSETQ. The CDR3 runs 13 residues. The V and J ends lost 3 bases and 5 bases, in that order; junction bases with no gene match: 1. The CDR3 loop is CASSWGQNEKLFF. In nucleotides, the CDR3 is TGCGCCAGCAGCTGGGGACAGAATGAAAAACTGTTTTTT.

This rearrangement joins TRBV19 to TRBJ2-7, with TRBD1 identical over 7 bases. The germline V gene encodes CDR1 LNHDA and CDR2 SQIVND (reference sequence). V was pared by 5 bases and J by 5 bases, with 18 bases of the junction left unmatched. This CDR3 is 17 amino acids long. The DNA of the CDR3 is TGTGCCAGTAGTCCATCAGTGTGGCAGGGGGATTTGAACGAGCAGTACTTC. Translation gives CASSPSVWQGDLNEQYF.

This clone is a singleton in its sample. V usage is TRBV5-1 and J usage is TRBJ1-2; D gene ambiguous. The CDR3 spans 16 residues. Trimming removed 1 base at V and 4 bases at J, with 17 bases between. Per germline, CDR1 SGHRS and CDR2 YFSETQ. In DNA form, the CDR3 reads TGCGCCAGCAGCTTGAGTGGCGGGTTTGGACCCTATGGCTACACCTTC. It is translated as CASSLSGGFGPYGYTF.

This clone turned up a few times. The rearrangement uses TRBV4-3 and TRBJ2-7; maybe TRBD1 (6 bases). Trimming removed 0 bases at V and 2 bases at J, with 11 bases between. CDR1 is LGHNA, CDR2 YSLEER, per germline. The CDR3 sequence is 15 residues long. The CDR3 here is CASSQDKGEPYEQYF. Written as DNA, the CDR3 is TGCGCCAGCAGCCAAGACAAGGGGGAACCCTACGAGCAGTACTTC.

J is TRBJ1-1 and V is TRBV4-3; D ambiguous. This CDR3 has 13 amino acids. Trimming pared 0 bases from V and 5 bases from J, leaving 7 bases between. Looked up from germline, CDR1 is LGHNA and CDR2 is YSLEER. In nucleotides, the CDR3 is TGCGCCAGCAGCCAAGATGGGAGGACTGAAGCTTTCTTT. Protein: CASSQDGRTEAFF.

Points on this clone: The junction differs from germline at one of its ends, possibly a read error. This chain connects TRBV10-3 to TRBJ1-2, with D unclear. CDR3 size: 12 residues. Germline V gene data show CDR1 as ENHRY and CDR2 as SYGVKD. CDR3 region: CAISEENSYCSF. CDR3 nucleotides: TGTGCCATCAGTGAGGAAAATAGCTACTGCTCCTTC.